A selection of T cell receptor beta chains follows, all from one sample in a study of blood T cell repertoires in COVID-19. The data were produced by immunoSEQ multiplex PCR, yet TCRdb's version contains in-frame clones alone and is incomplete. The data show roughly 68,000 clones, with 88% seen just once and over 25% held by the top ten. The sample consisted of peripheral blood. The receptors here all came from a man aged 50 or older with acute or convalescent COVID-19. The CDR3 runs from the conserved cysteine through the conserved F or W. Fields, in order: V gene, CDR3 protein.

TRBV4-2 | CASSQGISGTYEQYF
TRBV5-6 | CASSLVGSSGYTF
TRBV19 | CASTQGTNQPQHF
TRBV18 | CASSPLAGTQETQYF
TRBV27 | CASSSPTGGPNTEAFF
TRBV18 | CASSPRGQVSYEQYF
TRBV7-3 | CASSASGQPNSPLHF
TRBV10-3 | CAISPRDRLGETQYF
TRBV9 | CASSVEGSGNQPQHF
TRBV10-3 | CATQQGAGKNIQYF
TRBV6-2/TRBV6-3 | CASSPRGGGGNQPQHF
TRBV27 | CASSRGGGNTEAFF
TRBV9 | CASSVGTSGGAWTGELFF
TRBV7-2 | CASSQQSSGNTIYF
TRBV6-5 | CASRITTGGTEAFF
TRBV5-1 | CASSLVGVSPLHF
TRBV7-3 | CASSLTGGVNTEAFF
TRBV23-1 | CASSQSTDSCTDTQYF
TRBV24-1 | CATSPTGDNSPLHF
TRBV9 | CASSPTGQDYNEQFF
TRBV29-1 | CSAFGPGQGSYEQYF
TRBV12-5 | CASGLVPGLAGSYEQYF
TRBV9 | CASSAPGTGGDEQYF
TRBV6-5 | CASSYKGQGTEAFF
TRBV19 | CASSTGRDNSPLHF
TRBV18 | CASSGVTDGELFF
TRBV4-1 | CASSQERGQFYEQYF
TRBV11-2 | CASSQDRAYEQYF
TRBV6-5 | CASSLTEGDTEAFF
TRBV6-5 | CASSYSSAGVLGEQYF
TRBV28 | CASGTGQNTGELFF
TRBV10-3 | CAISQGEMAYEQYF
TRBV9 | CASSPRGQVGQPQHF
TRBV6-6 | CASSYERGGHYEQYF
TRBV4-1 | CASSLTESSYNSPLHF
TRBV11-2 | CASSRSDRVETQYF
TRBV5-5 | CASSFASGDTFAEQYF
TRBV3-1/TRBV3-2 | CASSQGRVGPQHF
TRBV12-3/TRBV12-4 | CASSADRAGYTF
TRBV24-1 | CATSGINGYTF
TRBV14 | CASSRNRDRGFNEQFF
TRBV30 | CAWSGDRGWNEQFF
TRBV7-2 | CASSLRQGAPNEQFF
TRBV6-5 | CASSSPRTGVYGYTF
TRBV20-1 | CSASRGGSYTF
TRBV9 | CASSVASQSDGYTF
TRBV11-2 | CASSLDHTTTQYF
TRBV3-1/TRBV3-2 | CASRRTGDQPQHF
TRBV19 | CASSIVGSGGGYTDTQYF
TRBV6-5 | CASTEAQETQYF
TRBV6-5 | CASSSPGTPGSYEQYF
TRBV27 | CASSLLDRVDSPLHF
TRBV7-9 | CASRLAGGTNTEAFF
TRBV29-1 | CSVKSGTGSLGYTF
TRBV19 | CASRGGQGNTEAFF
TRBV19 | CASSIDPLRQGARNNQPQHF
TRBV21-1 | CASSKGTKLSTDTQYF
TRBV3-1/TRBV3-2 | CASSQEGQGGETQYF